The next 4 T cell receptor beta chains were all read from a single sample in a study of CD8+CD57+ T cells in acquired aplastic anemia. Template material for TCR beta VDJ and CDR3 profiling consisted of genomic DNA. Each CDR3 protein is one row after TCRdb ran MiXCR on the reads. The table shows roughly 80,000 distinct CDR3 sequences, with less than 85% occurring only once. Those patients picked for sequencing had displayed CD8+CD57+ cell expansion on flow cytometry. The sequencing sample was made of sorted CD4+, CD8+, or CD8+CD57+ T cells (not recorded which) from PBMCs. These TCRs come from a human donor with aplastic anemia.

The V call is TRBV7-3, the J call TRBJ2-3; TRBD2 aligns across 8 bases. CDR1 and CDR2 (germline): SGHTA, FQGTGA. Germline trimming cut 5 bases from V and 4 bases from J; bases unmatched to any gene: 8. The CDR3 loop spans 15 amino acids. CDR3 protein: CASSPAGGLADTQYF. The CDR3, as DNA: TGTGCCAGCAGCCCCGCGGGGGGTTTAGCAGATACGCAGTATTTT. Combining the CDR3 with reference TRBV7-3 and TRBJ2-3 gives the whole variable domain GAGVSQTPSNKVTEKGKYVELRCDPISGHTALYWYRQSLGQGPEFLIYFQGTGAADDSGLPNDRFFAVRPEGSVSTLKIQRTERGDSAVYLCASSPAGGLADTQYFGPGTRLTVL.

This clonotype was detected once. The J gene is TRBJ2-3, the V gene TRBV7-3; 12 nucleotides match TRBD2. The CDR3 has 18 residues. Looked up from germline, CDR1 is SGHTA and CDR2 is FQGTGA. Trimming at V came to 5 bases and at J to 6 bases, leaving 15 bases not matched to a gene. The CDR3 loop reads CASSLKTSGSRVWDTQYF. CDR3 nucleotides: TGTGCCAGCAGCCTAAAGACTAGCGGGAGTCGGGTTTGGGATACGCAGTATTTT.

The count of this clonotype is one. The chain links TRBV20-1 to TRBJ1-6; D gene ambiguous. The CDR3 consists of 17 residues. V was trimmed by 5 bases and J by 0 bases, leaving 17 bases between them. The germline V gene has CDR1 DFQATT and CDR2 SNEGSKA (reference sequence). CDR3 sequence reads: CSAQKTPSSSYNSPLHF. CDR3 in DNA: TGCAGTGCTCAAAAGACACCTTCAAGCTCCTATAATTCACCCCTCCACTTT.

The chain joins TRBV11-2 to TRBJ2-1; no clear D gene. This CDR3 comprises 15 residues. The germline V gene encodes CDR1 SGHAT and CDR2 FQNNGV. The V end lost 4 bases, the J end lost 5 bases, and 15 bases lay between the germline ends. CDR3 coding DNA: TGTGCCAGCAGCTCTGGACCAGACCCTAACAATGAGCAGTTCTTC. Its protein is CASSSGPDPNNEQFF.